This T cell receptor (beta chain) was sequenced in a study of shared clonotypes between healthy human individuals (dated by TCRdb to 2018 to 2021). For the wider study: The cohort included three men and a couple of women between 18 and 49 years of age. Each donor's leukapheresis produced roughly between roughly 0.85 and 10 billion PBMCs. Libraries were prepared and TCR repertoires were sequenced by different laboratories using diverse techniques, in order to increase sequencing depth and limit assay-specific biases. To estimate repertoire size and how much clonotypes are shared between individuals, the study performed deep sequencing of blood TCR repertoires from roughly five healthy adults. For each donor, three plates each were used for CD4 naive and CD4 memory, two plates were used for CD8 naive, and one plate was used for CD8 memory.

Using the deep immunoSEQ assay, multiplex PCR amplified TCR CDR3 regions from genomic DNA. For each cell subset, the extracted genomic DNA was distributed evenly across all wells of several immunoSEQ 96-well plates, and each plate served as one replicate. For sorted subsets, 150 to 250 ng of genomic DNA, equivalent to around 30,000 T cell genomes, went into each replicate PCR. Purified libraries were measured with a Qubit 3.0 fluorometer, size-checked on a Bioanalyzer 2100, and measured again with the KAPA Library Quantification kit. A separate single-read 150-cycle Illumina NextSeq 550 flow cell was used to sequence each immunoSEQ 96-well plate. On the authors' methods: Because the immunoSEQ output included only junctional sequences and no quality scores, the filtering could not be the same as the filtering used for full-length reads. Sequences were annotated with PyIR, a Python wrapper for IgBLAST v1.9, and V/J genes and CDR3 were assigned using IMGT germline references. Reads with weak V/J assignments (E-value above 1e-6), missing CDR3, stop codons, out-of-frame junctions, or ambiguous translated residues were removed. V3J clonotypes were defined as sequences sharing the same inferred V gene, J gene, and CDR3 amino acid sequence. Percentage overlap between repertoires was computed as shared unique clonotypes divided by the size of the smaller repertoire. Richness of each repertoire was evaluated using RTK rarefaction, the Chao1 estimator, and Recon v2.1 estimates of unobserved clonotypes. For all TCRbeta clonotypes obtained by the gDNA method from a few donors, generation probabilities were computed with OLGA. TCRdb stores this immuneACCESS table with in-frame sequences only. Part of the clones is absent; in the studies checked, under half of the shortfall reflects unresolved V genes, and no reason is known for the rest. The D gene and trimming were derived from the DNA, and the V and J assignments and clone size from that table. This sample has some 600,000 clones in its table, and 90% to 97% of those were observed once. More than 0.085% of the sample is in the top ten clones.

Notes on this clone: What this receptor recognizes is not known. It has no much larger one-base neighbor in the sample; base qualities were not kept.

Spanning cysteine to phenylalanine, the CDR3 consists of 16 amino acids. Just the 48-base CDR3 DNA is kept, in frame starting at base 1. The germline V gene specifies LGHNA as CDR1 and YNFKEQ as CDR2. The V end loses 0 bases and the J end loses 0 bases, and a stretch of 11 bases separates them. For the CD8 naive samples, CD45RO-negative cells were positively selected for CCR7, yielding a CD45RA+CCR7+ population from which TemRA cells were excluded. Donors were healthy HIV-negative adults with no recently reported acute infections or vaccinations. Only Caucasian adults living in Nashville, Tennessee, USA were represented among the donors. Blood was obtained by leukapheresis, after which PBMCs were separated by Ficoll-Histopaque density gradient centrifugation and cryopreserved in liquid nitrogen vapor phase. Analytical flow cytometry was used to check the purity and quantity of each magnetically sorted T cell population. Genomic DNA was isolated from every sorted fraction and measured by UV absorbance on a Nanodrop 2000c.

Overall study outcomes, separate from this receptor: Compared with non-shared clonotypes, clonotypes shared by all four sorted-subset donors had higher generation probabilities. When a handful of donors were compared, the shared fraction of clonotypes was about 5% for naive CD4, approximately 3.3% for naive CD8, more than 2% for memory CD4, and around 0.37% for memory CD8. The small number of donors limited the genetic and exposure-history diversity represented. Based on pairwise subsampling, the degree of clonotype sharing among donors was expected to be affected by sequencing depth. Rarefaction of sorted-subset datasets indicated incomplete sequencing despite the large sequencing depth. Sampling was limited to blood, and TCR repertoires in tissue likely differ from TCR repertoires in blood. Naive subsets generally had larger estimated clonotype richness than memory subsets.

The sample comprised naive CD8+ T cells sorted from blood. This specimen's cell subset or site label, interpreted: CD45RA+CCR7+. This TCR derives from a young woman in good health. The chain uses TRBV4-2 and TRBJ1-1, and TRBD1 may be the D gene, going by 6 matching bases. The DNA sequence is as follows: TGTGCCAGCAGCCAAGAAATGGGGGCCATGAACACTGAAGCTTTCTTT. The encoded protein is CASSQEMGAMNTEAFF.